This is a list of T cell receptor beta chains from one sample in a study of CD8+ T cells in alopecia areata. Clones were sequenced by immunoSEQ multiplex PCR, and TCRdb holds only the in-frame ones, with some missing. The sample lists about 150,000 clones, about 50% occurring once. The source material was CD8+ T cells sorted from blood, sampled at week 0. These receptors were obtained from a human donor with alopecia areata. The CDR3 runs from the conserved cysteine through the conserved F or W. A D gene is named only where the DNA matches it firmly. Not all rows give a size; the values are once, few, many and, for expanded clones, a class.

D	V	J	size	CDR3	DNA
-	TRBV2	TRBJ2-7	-	CATTGQSSYEQYF	TGTGCCACCACTGGACAGAGCTCCTACGAGCAGTACTTC
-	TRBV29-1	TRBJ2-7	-	CSVRTGTYEQYF	TGCAGCGTGAGGACGGGCACCTACGAGCAGTACTTC
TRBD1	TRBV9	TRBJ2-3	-	CASSETGQELDTQYF	TGTGCCAGCAGCGAGACGGGACAGGAGCTAGATACGCAGTATTTT
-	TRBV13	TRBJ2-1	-	CASSLGKGYEQFF	TGTGCCAGCAGCTTAGGCAAGGGGTATGAGCAGTTCTTC
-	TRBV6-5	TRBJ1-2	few	CASSPGVNYGYTF	TGTGCCAGCAGTCCAGGAGTGAACTATGGCTACACCTTC
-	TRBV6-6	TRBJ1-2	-	CASSYRTPDNYGYTF	TGTGCCAGCAGTTACAGGACACCGGATAACTATGGCTACACCTTC
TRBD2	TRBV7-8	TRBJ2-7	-	CASSSGLAGTAYEQYF	TGTGCCAGCAGCTCCGGACTAGCGGGGACTGCCTACGAGCAGTACTTC
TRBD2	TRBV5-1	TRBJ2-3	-	CASSFTSGGTSTDTQYF	TGCGCCAGCAGCTTCACTAGCGGGGGCACTAGCACAGATACGCAGTATTTT
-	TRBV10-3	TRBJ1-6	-	CAVGRSPLHF	TGTGCCGTCGGCCGTTCACCCCTCCACTTT
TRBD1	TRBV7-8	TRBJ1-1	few	CASRQGTGVGTEAFF	TGTGCCAGCAGACAAGGGACAGGGGTTGGGACTGAAGCTTTCTTT
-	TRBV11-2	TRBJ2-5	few	CASSLAAGNQETQYF	TGTGCCAGCAGCTTAGCGGCGGGGAACCAAGAGACCCAGTACTTC
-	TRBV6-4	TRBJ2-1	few	CASSAWGQANNEQFF	TGTGCCAGCAGTGCCTGGGGACAAGCCAACAATGAGCAGTTCTTC
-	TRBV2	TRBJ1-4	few	CASRPLEGPNEKLFF	TGTGCCAGCAGGCCCTTGGAGGGGCCTAATGAAAAACTGTTTTTT
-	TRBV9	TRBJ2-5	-	CASSVAREQETQHF	TGTGCCAGCAGCGTAGCCAGGGAGCAAGAGACCCAGCACTTC
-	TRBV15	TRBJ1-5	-	CATSRDRGQSQHF	TGTGCCACCAGCAGAGATCGAGGGCAGTCCCAGCATTTT
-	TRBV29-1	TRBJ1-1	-	CSVEAREAFF	TGCAGCGTTGAGGCCAGGGAAGCTTTCTTT
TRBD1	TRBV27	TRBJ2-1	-	CATRTGNLGEQFF	TGTGCCACCCGGACAGGGAACCTGGGTGAGCAGTTCTTC
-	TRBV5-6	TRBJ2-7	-	CASSPWTAYEQYF	TGTGCCAGCAGCCCCTGGACAGCCTACGAGCAGTACTTC
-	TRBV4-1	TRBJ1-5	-	CASSQDLSQPQHF	TGCGCCAGCAGCCAAGATTTAAGTCAGCCCCAGCATTTT
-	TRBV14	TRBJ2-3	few	CASSHIADHTDTQYF	TGTGCCAGCAGCCACATAGCGGACCACACAGATACGCAGTATTTT
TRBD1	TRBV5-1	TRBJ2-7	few	CASSLGGTDYYEQYF	TGCGCCAGCAGCTTGGGAGGGACAGATTACTACGAGCAGTACTTC
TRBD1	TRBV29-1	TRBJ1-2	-	CSVDSGQGSGYTF	TGCAGCGTTGATTCGGGACAGGGGTCGGGCTACACCTTC
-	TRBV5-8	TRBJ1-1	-	CASSLGLNTEAFF	TGTGCCAGCAGCTTGGGGCTGAACACTGAAGCTTTCTTT
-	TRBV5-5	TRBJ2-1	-	CASSPGRSVPYNEQFF	TGTGCCAGCAGCCCGGGGCGGTCCGTCCCATACAATGAGCAGTTCTTC
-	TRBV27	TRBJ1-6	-	CASSLAVYNSPLHF	TGTGCCAGCAGTTTGGCGGTCTATAATTCACCCCTCCACTTT
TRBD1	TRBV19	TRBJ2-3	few	CASRDRAGTDTQYF	TGTGCCAGTAGGGACAGGGCGGGCACAGATACGCAGTATTTT
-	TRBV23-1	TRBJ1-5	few	CPLFSQHF	TGCCCGCTTTTTTCCCAGCATTTT
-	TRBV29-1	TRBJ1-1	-	CSVLGGDNTEAFF	TGCAGCGTCCTCGGGGGCGATAACACTGAAGCTTTCTTT
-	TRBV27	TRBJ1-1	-	CASSLLGGDTEAFF	TGTGCCAGCAGTCTCCTTGGGGGGGACACTGAAGCTTTCTTT
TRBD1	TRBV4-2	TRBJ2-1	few	CASSQAGTGENEQFF	TGTGCCAGCAGCCAAGCCGGGACAGGGGAAAATGAGCAGTTCTTC
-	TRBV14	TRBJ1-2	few	CASSQDPGGYTF	TGTGCCAGCAGCCAAGATCCGGGTGGCTACACCTTC
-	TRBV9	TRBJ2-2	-	CASSVGQNTGELFF	TGTGCCAGCAGCGTAGGTCAGAACACCGGGGAGCTGTTTTTT
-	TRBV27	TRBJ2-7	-	CASSSQGYEQYF	TGTGCCAGCAGTTCTCAGGGTTACGAGCAGTACTTC
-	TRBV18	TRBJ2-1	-	CASSLDSSYNEQFF	TGTGCCAGCTCACTTGACAGCTCCTACAATGAGCAGTTCTTC
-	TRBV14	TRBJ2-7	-	CASSQEPYEQYF	TGTGCCAGCAGCCAAGAACCTTACGAGCAGTACTTC
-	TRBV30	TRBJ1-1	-	CAWSISGNTEAFF	TGTGCCTGGAGTATCTCGGGTAACACTGAAGCTTTCTTT
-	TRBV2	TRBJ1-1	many	CASRRDPQSTEAFF	TGTGCCAGCAGGCGGGACCCCCAGAGCACTGAAGCTTTCTTT
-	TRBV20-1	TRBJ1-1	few	CSAPEGSEAFF	TGCAGTGCCCCCGAGGGCAGTGAAGCTTTCTTT
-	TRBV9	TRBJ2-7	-	CASSVGSNSYEQYF	TGTGCCAGCAGCGTAGGAAGTAACTCCTACGAGCAGTACTTC
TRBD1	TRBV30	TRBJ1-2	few	CAGKQGYGYTF	TGTGCTGGCAAACAGGGGTACGGCTACACCTTC